This TCR beta chain was captured by sequencing in a study of graft-versus-host responses after intestinal transplantation. Concerning this clone: Its antigen remains unidentified.

The CDR3 totals 13 residues. Germline values: CDR1 MDHEN, CDR2 SYDVKM. V trimming: 4 bases; J trimming: 3 bases; junction bases outside the gene matches: 0. Study findings and constraints: GvH clones were found in recipient marrow; some appeared first in ileum or blood. Individuals carrying graft-donor T cell macrochimerism showed high graft-versus-host to host-versus-graft clonal ratios in allografts.

TCRdb's copy holds only in-frame clones and misses some; the assay was immunoSEQ multiplex PCR. The sample yields 85,000 to 100,000 clones, around 93% seen once. This chain joins TRBV28 and TRBJ2-7, with TRBD2 matching 10 bases. The TCR sequence derives from a human donor who was the organ donor for an intestinal transplant. This material consisted of unstimulated CD8+ T cells sorted from spleen or lymph node cells, taken before transplant. CDR3 sequence: CASSSSGSYEQYF. The CDR3 DNA reads as TGTGCCAGCAGTTCTAGCGGGAGCTACGAGCAGTACTTC.